The 31 T cell receptor beta chains below were found in one sample sequenced in a study of Graves' ophthalmopathy and Graves' hyperthyroidism. Amplified material comprised TCR beta CDR3 regions derived from RNA transcripts. The library came from an HTBI-primed first-round RT-PCR and a second-round multiplex PCR. TCRdb processed the multiplex PCR reads anew with MiXCR; each CDR3 protein has one entry. The data contain about 740,000 distinct CDR3 sequences, roughly 40% of them singletons. Sequences were obtained from peripheral blood. Every receptor here comes from an adult man with Graves' ophthalmopathy.

The chain couples TRBV10-3 to TRBJ1-4, with 9 bases matching TRBD1. The V gene's germline CDR1 is ENHRY and CDR2 SYGVKD. This CDR3 region has 15 residues. J was trimmed by 8 bases and V by 11 bases; bases with no gene match: 15. Here the CDR3 reads CAGSGQGRPGEKLFF. DNA of the CDR3: TGTGCCGGCAGTGGACAGGGGCGTCCCGGAGAAAAACTGTTTTTT.

This chain links TRBV7-9 with TRBJ1-1; the D is unclear. Trimming took 1 base from V and 3 from J, leaving 9 bases between them. CDR3 length: 14 amino acids. The germline V gene encodes CDR1 SEHNR and CDR2 FQNEAQ (reference sequence). CDR3 nucleotide sequence: TGTGCCAGCAGCTTAGAACGGTTTGACACTGAAGCTTTCTTT. It translates to CASSLERFDTEAFF.

Remarks on this clonotype: This sequence may be a read error, since a much larger clone differs from it by one base. The rearrangement uses TRBV29-1 and TRBJ2-2; 9 bases align to TRBD2. Germline CDR1 and CDR2: SQVTM and ANQGSEA. CDR3 size: 15 residues. V was pared by 1 base and J by 0 bases, with 0 bases of the junction left unmatched. The chain's CDR3 is CSVEGLAANTGELFF. DNA for the CDR3: TGCAGCGTTGAAGGACTAGCGGCGAACACCGGGGAGCTGTTTTTT.

The genes are TRBV29-1 and TRBJ2-7; D is perhaps TRBD2 (5 bases). Trimming removed 0 bases from V and 3 bases from J, with 9 bases in between. This CDR3 is 13 amino acids long. CDR1 and CDR2 from the germline V gene are SQVTM and ANQGSEA. CDR3 sequence reads: CSVEEWGVYEQYF. The CDR3 DNA reads as TGCAGCGTTGAAGAATGGGGAGTCTACGAGCAGTACTTC.

As concerns this clonotype: This sequence may be a read error, since a much larger clone differs from it by one base. V gene TRBV2 combines with J gene TRBJ1-1; tentatively, D is TRBD1 (6 bases). The CDR3 runs to 16 residues. The germline gives CDR1 SNHLY, CDR2 FYNNEI. The V gene lost 1 base and the J gene lost 2 bases, with 14 bases spanning the gap. CDR3 DNA sequence: TGTGCCAGCAGTGAAGGAGAGGGGGGGAGTAACACTGAAGCTTTCTTT. This sequence encodes CASSEGEGGSNTEAFF.

This clonotype has only a few counts. This chain connects TRBV7-2 to TRBJ1-2; 7 nucleotides match TRBD1. The ends lost 1 base at V and 4 bases at J; junction bases unmatched: 12. This CDR3 is 17 amino acids long. Germline lookup yields CDR1 SGHTA and CDR2 FQGNSA. Here the CDR3 DNA reads TGTGCCAGCAGCTTAGTCAGGGGGTCACTACAGGGCTATGGCTACACCTTC. This gives the protein CASSLVRGSLQGYGYTF.

Of note for this clonotype: A clone one base away is much larger, so this may be a read error. V gene TRBV2 combines with J gene TRBJ1-1, with D hard to call. The CDR3 is 14 residues long. Germline-derived CDR1 and CDR2 are SNHLY and FYNNEI. The CDR3 nucleotides read TGTGCCAACAGTCGCGGACCAAGGAACACTGAAGCTTTCTTT. Encoded protein: CANSRGPRNTEAFF.

A word on this clonotype: A much bigger clone sits one base away, suggesting this may be a read error. V gene TRBV9 combines with J gene TRBJ1-4; tentatively, D is TRBD1 (5 bases). CDR1 SGDLS and CDR2 YYNGEE come from the germline V gene. There are 15 residues in the CDR3. With 0 bases removed from V and 7 bases from J, the gap between germline ends came to 13 bases. CDR3 in DNA: TGTGCCAGCAGCGTAGCTCAGGGAGCTAGTGAAAAACTGTTTTTT. Translation gives CASSVAQGASEKLFF.

This clonotype has only a few counts. The chain's CDR3 is CASSARGGPGANVLTF. The DNA for the CDR3 is TGTGCCAGCAGCGCGAGGGGGGGACCCGGGGCCAACGTCCTGACTTTC. The chain is built from TRBV2 and TRBJ2-6, with a weak D call TRBD2 (7 bases). Germline-derived CDR1 and CDR2 are SNHLY and FYNNEI. V shed 6 bases and J shed 4 bases, with 16 bases lying between them. This CDR3 region has 16 residues.

About this clonotype: This may be a read error, as it is one base from a much larger clone. The chain recombines TRBV9 with TRBJ1-1; TRBD1 might be the D (6 bases). This CDR3 spans 15 amino acids. V lost 7 bases and J lost 2, with 18 bases in between. Germline V gene sequence: CDR1 SGDLS, CDR2 YYNGEE. The CDR3 spells CASGLHDRTNTEAFF. CDR3 coding DNA: TGTGCCAGCGGCCTACATGACAGGACCAACACTGAAGCTTTCTTT.

A few counts support this clonotype. The gene calls are TRBV20-1 and TRBJ2-7, with D possibly matching TRBD1 (5 bases). The germline gives CDR1 DFQATT, CDR2 SNEGSKA (reference sequence). The CDR3 length is 12 residues. Trimming shortened V by 3 bases and J by 5 bases, and 11 bases separated the two germline ends. The CDR3, as DNA: TGCAGTGCTAGCGCCCAGGGCCACGAGCAGTACTTC. Translating gives CSASAQGHEQYF.

This clonotype showed up just a few times. This chain joins TRBV5-1 and TRBJ1-6; D gene unclear. CDR1 is SGHRS and CDR2 is YFSETQ in the germline V gene. The V end lost 4 bases, the J end lost 0 bases, and 8 bases lay between the germline ends. The CDR3 contains 15 residues. The DNA of the CDR3 is TGCGCCAGCAGCGTAACGAGCTCCTATAATTCACCCCTCCACTTT. The encoded protein is CASSVTSSYNSPLHF.

This clonotype was counted between two and nine times. V and J are TRBV7-8 and TRBJ1-1; D is perhaps TRBD1 (5 bases). Per the germline V gene, CDR1 is SGHVS and CDR2 is FQNEAQ. With 6 bases removed from V and 4 bases from J, the gap between germline ends came to 24 bases. The CDR3 covers 17 residues. The CDR3 protein is CASRELTFGAGSTEAFF. The CDR3 bases are TGTGCCAGCAGAGAACTGACCTTTGGGGCTGGGAGCACTGAAGCTTTCTTT. Using reference TRBV7-8 and TRBJ1-1 for the parts outside the CDR3, the full variable domain is GAGVSQSPRYKVAKRGQDVALRCDPISGHVSLFWYQQALGQGPEFLTYFQNEAQLDKSGLPSDRFFAERPEGSVSTLKIQRTQQEDSAVYLCASRELTFGAGSTEAFFGQGTRLTVV.

Remarks on this clonotype: Just one base apart from a much larger clone, this may be a read error. V usage is TRBV9 and J usage is TRBJ1-3; no reliable D call. V was shortened by 6 bases and J by 3 bases, with 10 bases between the two germline ends. This CDR3 contains 13 residues. The V gene's germline CDR1 is SGDLS and CDR2 YYNGEE. The CDR3 coding sequence is TGTGCCAGCAACGTCGGTGGTGGAAACACCATATATTTT. Protein: CASNVGGGNTIYF.

The rearrangement joins TRBV29-1 to TRBJ2-2, with D perhaps matching TRBD1 or TRBD2 (5 bases each). CDR1 is SQVTM, CDR2 ANQGSEA, per germline. Trimming took 3 bases from V and 8 from J, leaving 7 bases between them. The CDR3 is 11 amino acids. The CDR3 is CSVERGGELFF. The CDR3 nucleotides are TGCAGCGTTGAGAGGGGAGGGGAGCTGTTTTTT.

With respect to this clonotype: The junction and the germline gene differ at one end; a read error may be behind it. The chain couples TRBV7-3 to TRBJ2-7, with D hard to call. The CDR3 spans 13 residues. Germline lookup yields CDR1 SGHTA and CDR2 FQGTGA. CDR3 coding DNA: TGTGCCAGCAGCTTAACCAAGGGCAACGAGCGGTACTTC. Translated, it gives CASSLTKGNERYF.

This rearrangement joins TRBV5-1 to TRBJ1-2; D ambiguous. Germline CDR1 reads SGHRS; CDR2 reads YFSETQ. Trimming took 0 bases from V and 4 from J, leaving 13 bases between them. The CDR3 covers 15 residues. The CDR3 DNA follows: TGCGCCAGCAGCTTGGAGCCGGGCTCGACCTATGGCTACACCTTC. Protein product: CASSLEPGSTYGYTF. The full variable domain, with the rest looked up from reference TRBV5-1 and TRBJ1-2, is KAGVTQTPRYLIKTRGQQVTLSCSPISGHRSVSWYQQTPGQGLQFLFEYFSETQRNKGNFPGRFSGRQFSNSRSEMNVSTLELGDSALYLCASSLEPGSTYGYTFGSGTRLTVV.

The rearrangement joins TRBV20-1 to TRBJ2-7, with 10 bases aligning to TRBD2. From germline, CDR1 is DFQATT and CDR2 SNEGSKA (reference sequence). The CDR3 contains 17 residues. V lost 0 bases and J lost 4; bases outside the gene matches: 12. The CDR3 reads CSARDLVAGGYPYEQYF. The DNA for the CDR3 is TGCAGTGCTAGAGATCTTGTAGCGGGGGGCTACCCTTACGAGCAGTACTTC.

This clonotype was recorded a few times. This sequence joins TRBV5-5 and TRBJ1-5, with 8 nucleotides matching TRBD1. The J segment lost 5 bases and the V segment lost 0 bases, leaving 4 bases of the junction unmatched. The CDR3 runs 15 residues. Germline V gives CDR1 SGHKS, CDR2 YYEKEE (reference sequence). The CDR3 DNA is TGTGCCAGCAGCTTGGAGCAGGGGGCGTATCAGCCCCAGCATTTT. This encodes CASSLEQGAYQPQHF.

On this clonotype itself: The junction shows a germline mismatch at one end, possibly a read error. The CDR3 region is CASSQGQGAGNTIYF. CDR3 coding DNA: TGCGCCAGCAGCCAGGGACAGGGTGCTGGAAACACCATATATTTT. This rearrangement joins TRBV7-2 to TRBJ1-3, with 9 bases matching TRBD1. This CDR3 has 15 amino acids. Germline CDR1 and CDR2: SGHTA and FQGNSA.

The V gene is TRBV7-9, the J gene TRBJ1-3, with 12 bases lining up with TRBD1. The CDR3 has 16 residues. V lost 7 bases, J lost 2 bases, and 6 bases stayed unmatched. Per germline, CDR1 SEHNR and CDR2 FQNEAQ (reference sequence). The CDR3 sequence: CASNPGTGGPGNTIYF. The CDR3 coding sequence is TGTGCCAGCAACCCAGGGACAGGGGGCCCTGGAAACACCATATATTTT.

This clonotype appeared a few times. The chain couples TRBV2 to TRBJ1-5, with D tentatively TRBD1 (5 bases). CDR1 and CDR2 (germline): SNHLY, FYNNEI. V gave up 8 bases and J gave up 6 bases, with 11 bases separating them. The CDR3 loop spans 12 amino acids. CDR3 in amino acids: CASGDSRQPQHF. The DNA for the CDR3 is TGTGCCAGCGGAGACAGTCGTCAGCCCCAGCATTTT.

This clonotype came up a few times. The chain couples TRBV2 to TRBJ2-5; 9 bases line up with TRBD2. The CDR3 runs to 15 residues. Germline V gives CDR1 SNHLY, CDR2 FYNNEI. Trimming cost V 5 bases and J 5 bases; bases outside gene matches: 9. CDR3 amino acids: CASSFGTSLGETQYF. The CDR3 coding sequence is TGTGCCAGCAGTTTCGGGACTAGCTTGGGGGAGACCCAGTACTTC.

The chain carries TRBV11-3 and TRBJ1-3; maybe TRBD1 (5 bases). The CDR3 covers 12 residues. V gave up 7 bases and J gave up 8 bases, with 12 bases separating them. Germline values: CDR1 SGHNT, CDR2 YENEEA. In nucleotides, the CDR3 is TGTGCCAGCAACCTGACGGGGGACACCATATATTTT. This gives the protein CASNLTGDTIYF.

The genes are TRBV29-1 and TRBJ1-1; D is perhaps TRBD1 (6 bases). V lost 7 bases to trimming and J lost 9 bases, with 15 bases between them. The CDR3 runs 11 residues. Germline assignment: CDR1 SQVTM and CDR2 ANQGSEA. CDR3 amino acids: CSGQGIGKAFF. The DNA for the CDR3 is TGCAGCGGCCAGGGGATTGGAAAAGCTTTCTTT.

The chain combines TRBV24-1 with TRBJ2-5; 8 bases agree with TRBD1. Looked up from germline, CDR1 is KGHDR and CDR2 is SFDVKD. This CDR3 contains 16 residues. With 4 bases clipped from V and 4 bases from J, the junction kept 10 bases outside the gene matches. In nucleotides, the CDR3 is TGTGCCACCAGTGACCCATTTAGCAGGGGGCCAGAGACCCAGTACTTC. Amino acid sequence: CATSDPFSRGPETQYF.

The chain's CDR3 is CASSFTFPPYGYTF. The CDR3 nucleotides read TGTGCCAGCAGTTTTACATTCCCTCCCTATGGCTACACCTTC. V usage is TRBV25-1 and J usage is TRBJ1-2; D gene ambiguous. Germline V lookup: CDR1 MGHDK, CDR2 SYGVNS. Trimming pared 5 bases from V and 4 bases from J, leaving 14 bases between. The CDR3 sequence is 14 residues long.

The genes are TRBV9 and TRBJ2-5; D is perhaps TRBD1 (5 bases). Looked up from germline, CDR1 is SGDLS and CDR2 is YYNGEE. V lost 2 bases and J 2 bases, leaving 16 bases between the germline ends. The CDR3 covers 16 residues. The CDR3 DNA follows: TGTGCCAGCAGCGTTGGGGCTTCGGCCCAACAAGAGACCCAGTACTTC. Residues: CASSVGASAQQETQYF.

V gene TRBV25-1 combines with J gene TRBJ1-5; D gene uncertain. Looked up from germline, CDR1 is MGHDK and CDR2 is SYGVNS. V shed 3 bases and J shed 5 bases, with 11 bases lying between them. The CDR3 has 14 residues. For the CDR3, the DNA is TGTGCCAGCAGTGATAGTGCCGACTATCAGCCCCAGCATTTT. It encodes CASSDSADYQPQHF.

About this clonotype itself: One end of the junction fails to match germline, which may point to a read error. The chain uses TRBV10-3 and TRBJ1-2; the D is unclear. The CDR3 has 14 residues. Germline CDR1 and CDR2: ENHRY and SYGVKD. CDR3 loop: CASSPEPLVYGYTF. CDR3 bases: TGTGCCAGCAGTCCGGAGCCCCTGGTCTATGGCTACACCTTC.

There are a few counts of this clonotype. The V gene is TRBV24-1, the J gene TRBJ1-5; 9 bases agree with TRBD1. CDR3 length: 14 residues. V lost 4 bases, J lost 6 bases, and 3 bases stayed unmatched. Germline CDR1 KGHDR, CDR2 SFDVKD. CDR3 sequence reads: CATSDSDRGQPQHF. As DNA, the CDR3 is TGTGCCACCAGTGACTCGGACAGGGGTCAGCCCCAGCATTTT.